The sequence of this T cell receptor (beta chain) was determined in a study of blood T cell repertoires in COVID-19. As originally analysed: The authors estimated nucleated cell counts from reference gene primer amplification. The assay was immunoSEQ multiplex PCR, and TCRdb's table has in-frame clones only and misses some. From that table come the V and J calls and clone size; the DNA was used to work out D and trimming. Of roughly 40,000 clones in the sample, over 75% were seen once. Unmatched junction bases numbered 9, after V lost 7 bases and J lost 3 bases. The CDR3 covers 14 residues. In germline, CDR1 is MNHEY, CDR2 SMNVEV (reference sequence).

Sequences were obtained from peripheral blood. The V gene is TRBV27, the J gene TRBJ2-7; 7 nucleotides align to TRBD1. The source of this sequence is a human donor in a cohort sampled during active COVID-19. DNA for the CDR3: TGTGCCAGCAACCCCACAGGGGCCCTCTACGAGCAGTACTTC. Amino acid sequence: CASNPTGALYEQYF.